This T cell receptor beta chain is from a study of CD8+ T cells in alopecia areata (dated by TCRdb to about 2018). Study-level background: The treated patients, all with moderate-to-severe alopecia areata, were enrolled in an open-label pilot trial of oral tofacitinib given at 5 to 10 mg twice daily. Human TCRbeta sequencing covered scalp tissue and sorted CD4+ and CD8+ peripheral blood T cells from patchy and totalis/universalis alopecia areata patients and healthy controls. Amplification of TCRbeta CDR3 regions was done by immunoSEQ multiplex PCR using 35 Vbeta forward primers and 13 Jbeta reverse primers. High-throughput TCRbeta sequencing was used to examine T cell clonal expansion in alopecia areata in both the C3H/HeJ mouse model and human patients. Patients stayed on tofacitinib for 6 to 18 months and then had 6 months of follow-up off drug so that delayed response and recurrence could be assessed. The RNA source kit depended on sample type: the PAXgene miRNA kit for fixed scalp, the miRNeasy kit for PBMCs, and the RNeasy kit for mouse skin. Scalp clonality was compared across normal scalp (n=4), patchy alopecia areata scalp (n=8), and alopecia totalis/universalis scalp (n=8). Biopsies were taken from tofacitinib-treated patients at baseline and again at 4 and 24 weeks into treatment, and several of those patients also had a later scalp biopsy.

A remark on this clone: Its antigen is not yet known. One base away there is no much larger clone; base qualities are not given. Within the sample, other DNA sequences also encode this same CDR3.

The CDR3 sequence holds 13 residues, the cysteine and phenylalanine included. Of all the DNA, just the CDR3 is kept, 39 bases in frame from base 1. CDR1 and CDR2 are read off the germline V gene as LGHNA and YNFKEQ. Compared with germline, V lacks 4 bases and J lacks 9 bases; bases without a gene match: 6. Libraries were prepared through the immunoSEQ multiplex PCR assay. To provide template for TCR sequencing, every sample had RNA extracted and reverse transcribed into cDNA. First-strand cDNA was synthesized with SuperScript III using a 2:1 mix of oligo-dT and random hexamers. A synthetic immune receptor repertoire was used to measure amplification bias, and any remaining bias was corrected computationally. As for how the authors treated the data: Raw reads were preprocessed for error removal, and CDR3 was defined according to IMGT conventions as running from the conserved cysteine to phenylalanine. To get clonality, Shannon entropy was normalized by log2 of the number of productive unique TCRs and the result was subtracted from 1. Scalp TCRbeta sequences were cross-referenced with sorted blood CD4 and CD8 repertoires so that the CD4 or CD8 identity of scalp clones could be inferred. TCRdb's version of the immuneACCESS table is confined to in-frame rearrangements and falls short of the full clone set. An unresolved V gene accounts for under half of the shortfall where checked; the remainder is of unknown origin. V, J and clone size are those of that table, while D and trimming were read from the DNA. The sample table contains more than 200,000 clones; only one count was recorded for approximately 61% of them. The ten largest clones take up 1% to 1.5% of the sample.

The time point label for this specimen denotes: baseline before oral tofacitinib. Lesional scalp punch biopsies and peripheral blood were obtained from alopecia areata patients. After PBMCs were isolated by density centrifugation and stained for CD3, CD4 and CD8, a FACSAria was used to sort CD4+ and CD8+ T cells. Here is what the overall study found, with its caveats: TCR sequences shared between patients were less clear than in mice, possibly partly because of HLA diversity in the patient population. Compared with normal scalp, lesional scalp, particularly in alopecia totalis/universalis, had higher clonality and more expanded CD8+ clones, which suggests antigenic drive. Unlike mouse skin, which is dominated by gammadelta T cells, normal human skin has resident alphabeta T cells that are also sequenced, and this complicates analysis of the scalp TCR repertoire.

The sequence was obtained from a human donor with alopecia areata. Source: CD4+ T cells sorted from blood, taken at week 0. The chain is encoded by TRBV4-2 joined to TRBJ2-3; 8 middle bases align to TRBD2. The sequenced DNA: TGTGCCAGCAGCCCCTCCGGGGGGGACACGCAGTATTTT. Its protein product is CASSPSGGDTQYF.